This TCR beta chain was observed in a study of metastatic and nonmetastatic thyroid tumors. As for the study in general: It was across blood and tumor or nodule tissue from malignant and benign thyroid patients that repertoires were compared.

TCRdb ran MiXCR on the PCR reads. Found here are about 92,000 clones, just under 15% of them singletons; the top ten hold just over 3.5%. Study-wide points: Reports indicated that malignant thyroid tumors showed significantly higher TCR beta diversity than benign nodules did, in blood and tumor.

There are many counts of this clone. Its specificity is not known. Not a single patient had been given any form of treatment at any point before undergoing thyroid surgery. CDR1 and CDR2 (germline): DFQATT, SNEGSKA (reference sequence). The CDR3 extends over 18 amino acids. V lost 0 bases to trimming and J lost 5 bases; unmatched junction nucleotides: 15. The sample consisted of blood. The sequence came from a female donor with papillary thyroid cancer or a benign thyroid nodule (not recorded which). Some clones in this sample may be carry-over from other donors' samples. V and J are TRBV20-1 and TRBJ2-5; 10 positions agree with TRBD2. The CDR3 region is CSARDTASGGPIRETQYF. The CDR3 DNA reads TGCAGTGCTAGAGATACGGCTAGCGGGGGCCCCATCCGCGAGACCCAGTACTTC.